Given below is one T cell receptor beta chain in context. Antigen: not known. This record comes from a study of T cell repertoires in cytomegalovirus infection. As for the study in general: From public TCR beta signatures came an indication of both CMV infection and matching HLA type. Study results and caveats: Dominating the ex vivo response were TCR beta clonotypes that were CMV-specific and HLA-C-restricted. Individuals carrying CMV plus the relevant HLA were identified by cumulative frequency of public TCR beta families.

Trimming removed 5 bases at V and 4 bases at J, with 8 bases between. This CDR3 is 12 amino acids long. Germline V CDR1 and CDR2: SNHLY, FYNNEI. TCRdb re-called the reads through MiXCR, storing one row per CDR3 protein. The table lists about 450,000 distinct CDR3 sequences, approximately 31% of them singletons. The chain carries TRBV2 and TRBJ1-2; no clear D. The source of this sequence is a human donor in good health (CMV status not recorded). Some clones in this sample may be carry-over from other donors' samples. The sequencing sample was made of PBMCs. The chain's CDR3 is CASSLTVYGYTF. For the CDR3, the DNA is TGTGCCAGCAGTCTGACGGTCTATGGCTACACCTTC. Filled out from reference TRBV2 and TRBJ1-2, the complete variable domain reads EPEVTQTPSHQVTQMGQEVILRCVPISNHLYFYWYRQILGQKVEFLVSFYNNEISEKSEIFDDQFSVERPDGSNFTLKIRSTKLEDSAMYFCASSLTVYGYTFGSGTRLTVV.